The 21 T cell receptor beta chains in this list originate from one sample, sequenced in a study of T-cell reconstitution after alpha-beta-depleted transplantation in children (dated by TCRdb to about 2016). The library was obtained by PCR. The data were produced on an Illumina HiSeq 2500. TCR library preparation used molecular barcoding, with unique molecular identifiers applied to normalize quantification of the TCRbeta repertoire. The raw public data were reprocessed by TCRdb itself: fastp quality trimming at Q25, MiXCR clonotype calling, in-frame beta chains only. Entries that share a CDR3 protein sequence are merged under the most common genes and DNA. This sample holds 200,000 to 250,000 distinct CDR3 sequences; about 11% were observed only once. The ten largest clonotypes hold approximately 2.9% of the sample. The material was PBMCs from the stem cell graft donor, obtained from the stem cell graft. The origin of the receptors is a human donor who donated a stem cell graft to a child with acute lymphoblastic leukemia.

This chain uses TRBV4-3 with TRBJ2-3; the match to TRBD1 covers 9 bases. Germline V gene lookup returns CDR1 LGHNA and CDR2 YSLEER. The CDR3 runs 13 residues. After removal of 8 bases from V and 7 bases from J, the junction contained 7 bases not matched to a gene. The CDR3 DNA follows: TGCGCCAGCGGAGACAGGGGGAGGAATACGCAGTATTTT. Amino acids: CASGDRGRNTQYF.

Ten or more counts support this clonotype. V gene TRBV5-1 combines with J gene TRBJ2-7; the D gene is possibly TRBD1 (5 bases). Germline CDR1 and CDR2: SGHRS and YFSETQ. The CDR3 contains 14 residues. Trimming removed 3 bases from V and 1 base from J, with 11 bases in between. The CDR3 here is CASSSSGRSYEQYF. CDR3 coding DNA: TGCGCCAGCAGCTCATCAGGGCGGTCCTACGAGCAGTACTTC.

Notes on this clonotype: A much larger clone differs from this one at a single base, so this may be a read error. The gene calls are TRBV20-1 and TRBJ1-5, with TRBD1 matching over 7 bases. Looked up from germline, CDR1 is DFQATT and CDR2 is SNEGSKA (reference sequence). CDR3 length equals 12 residues. V lost 5 bases to trimming and J lost 7 bases; unmatched junction nucleotides: 5. CDR3 in amino acids: CSAFNRGQPQHF. In nucleotides, the CDR3 is TGCAGTGCTTTCAACAGGGGCCAGCCCCAGCATTTT.

About this clonotype itself: This sequence may be a read error, since a much larger clone differs from it by one base. J is TRBJ2-7 and V is TRBV7-9; a weak D match, TRBD2 (5 bases). Germline CDR1 reads SEHNR; CDR2 reads FQNEAQ (reference sequence). V gave up 0 bases and J gave up 3 bases, with 12 bases separating them. The CDR3 runs to 15 residues. In nucleotides, the CDR3 is TGTGCCAGCAGCTTAGCCGGGATACCCAACTACGAGCAGTACTTC. Protein sequence: CASSLAGIPNYEQYF.

The V and J genes are TRBV6-2 or TRBV6-3 and TRBJ2-1, with D maybe TRBD2 (5 bases). CDR1 and CDR2 (germline): MNHEY, SVGEGT. V lost 7 bases and J 8 bases, leaving 18 bases between the germline ends. CDR3 length: 14 residues. This CDR3 reads CASTKGGENDEQFF. The CDR3, as DNA: TGTGCCAGCACCAAAGGAGGCGAGAACGATGAGCAGTTCTTC.

Only a few counts were recorded for this clonotype. The chain joins TRBV10-3 to TRBJ1-2, with unresolved D. Trimming took off 8 bases at V and 0 bases at J, with 10 bases between the two ends. Germline values: CDR1 ENHRY, CDR2 SYGVKD. The CDR3 has 13 residues. The CDR3 coding sequence is TGTGCCATCTCTTTCAGAGCTAACTATGGCTACACCTTC. Amino acid sequence: CAISFRANYGYTF.

This clonotype was seen at least ten times. This rearrangement joins TRBV5-1 to TRBJ2-5, with TRBD2 as a possible D gene (5 bases). CDR1 and CDR2 (germline): SGHRS, YFSETQ. The CDR3 length is 15 residues. Deletions cut 6 bases from V and 1 base from J, with 16 bases between. Here the CDR3 reads CASTGSNPGQETQYF. CDR3 coding DNA: TGCGCCAGCACGGGATCTAACCCCGGCCAAGAGACCCAGTACTTC.

With respect to this clonotype: The conserved closing phenylalanine or tryptophan is absent in this CDR3, likely reflecting a read error. The chain is built from TRBV3-1 and TRBJ2-4; TRBD2 is a possible D gene (7 bases). Germline CDR1 and CDR2: LGHDT and YNNKEL (reference sequence). Trimming left V 4 bases short and J 8 bases short, with 18 bases between. The CDR3 contains 15 residues. CDR3 sequence: CASSPSRGAGYIQYL. CDR3 DNA: TGTGCCAGCAGCCCATCACGGGGGGCAGGGTACATTCAGTACTTG.

This clonotype was counted a few times. The chain couples TRBV6-5 to TRBJ2-4; 7 bases align to TRBD2. The junction had 14 bases not matched to a gene; V was cut back by 6 bases and J by 3 bases. Germline V CDR1 and CDR2: MNHEY, SVGAGI. The CDR3 length is 17 residues. CDR3 in amino acids: CASSSFSGGRVKNIQYF. As DNA, the CDR3 is TGTGCCAGCAGCTCATTTTCGGGGGGTAGGGTCAAAAACATTCAGTACTTC.

This clonotype has at least ten counts. J is TRBJ2-7 and V is TRBV10-3, with D possibly TRBD2 on 6 matching bases. The V gene lost 2 bases and the J gene lost 1 base, with 9 bases spanning the gap. The CDR3 is 14 amino acids. CDR1 ENHRY and CDR2 SYGVKD come from the germline V gene. The CDR3 nucleotides read TGTGCCATCAGTGAGATCGCGGGATCCTACGAGCAGTACTTC. Translating gives CAISEIAGSYEQYF.

As regards this clonotype: A much larger clone lies one base from this, so it may be a read error. The chain employs TRBV25-1 and TRBJ1-5; D may be TRBD1 (6 bases). CDR3 length: 15 residues. Germline CDR1 MGHDK, CDR2 SYGVNS. The chain's CDR3 is CASSEQGNSNPPQHF. DNA of the CDR3: TGTGCCAGCAGTGAACAGGGGAATAGCAATCCGCCCCAGCATTTT.

This clonotype appeared many times. CDR3 sequence: CASSHLDGAMETQYF. CDR3 DNA: TGCGCCAGCAGCCACCTCGATGGGGCGATGGAGACCCAGTACTTC. The J gene is TRBJ2-5, the V gene TRBV5-1, with D possibly being TRBD1 (5 bases). The CDR3 sequence is 15 residues long. The germline CDR1 and CDR2 sequences are SGHRS and YFSETQ. The V end was cut by 4 bases, the J end by 5 bases, with 18 bases between. Full variable domain (outside the CDR3, taken from reference TRBV5-1 and TRBJ2-5): KAGVTQTPRYLIKTRGQQVTLSCSPISGHRSVSWYQQTPGQGLQFLFEYFSETQRNKGNFPGRFSGRQFSNSRSEMNVSTLELGDSALYLCASSHLDGAMETQYFGPGTRLLVL.

The chain carries TRBV11-1 and TRBJ2-3; weak D call: TRBD1 (6 bases). Germline CDR1 is SGHAT and CDR2 is FQDESV (reference sequence). V was cut by 4 bases and J by 2 bases, with 22 bases left in between. The CDR3 is 18 residues long. The CDR3 loop reads CASSSRLTGPSSTDTQYF. The CDR3 coding sequence is TGTGCCAGCAGCTCTCGCCTTACAGGGCCTTCCTCCACAGATACGCAGTATTTT.

This clonotype has at least ten counts. V and J are TRBV5-1 and TRBJ1-1, with a tentative D call TRBD1 (5 bases). CDR1 and CDR2 (germline): SGHRS, YFSETQ. This CDR3 has 14 residues. Trimming stripped 4 bases from V and 1 base from J, with 11 bases between. The CDR3 region is CASSPRGTNTEAFF. In DNA, the CDR3 is TGCGCCAGCAGCCCTCGGGGCACGAACACTGAAGCTTTCTTT.

Many counts were recorded for this clonotype. The rearrangement links TRBV7-9 to TRBJ1-1; D is possibly TRBD1 (6 bases). Germline CDR1 reads SEHNR; CDR2 reads FQNEAQ (reference sequence). The V and J ends lost 6 bases and 7 bases respectively, with 18 bases between them. CDR3 size: 14 residues. CDR3 nucleotide sequence: TGTGCCAGCAGTCGAACCCCGGCGGACAGTGAAGCTTTCTTT. This gives the protein CASSRTPADSEAFF.

This chain links TRBV29-1 with TRBJ1-1; no firm D call. The V end lost 4 bases, the J end lost 0 bases, and 6 bases lay between the germline ends. This CDR3 is built from 12 residues. Germline CDR1 reads SQVTM; CDR2 reads ANQGSEA. The CDR3 sequence is CSVVIVNTEAFF. CDR3 coding DNA: TGCAGCGTTGTAATAGTGAACACTGAAGCTTTCTTT.

At least ten counts were recorded for this clonotype. This chain uses TRBV12-3 or TRBV12-4 with TRBJ1-1, with TRBD1 matching 7 bases. With V trimmed by 8 bases and J by 1 base, 10 bases remained unmatched. The CDR3 totals 15 residues. The CDR3 protein is CASYREGASNTEAFF. The CDR3 DNA is TGTGCCAGCTACCGAGAGGGGGCCTCGAACACTGAAGCTTTCTTT.

This clonotype was detected ten times or more. The chain has TRBV30 and TRBJ1-6; D is ambiguous. Germline assignment: CDR1 GTSNPN and CDR2 SVGIG (reference sequence). V was pared by 3 bases and J by 1 base, with 7 bases between. The CDR3 spans 14 residues. The CDR3 loop is CAWRLESYNSPLHF. In DNA, the CDR3 is TGTGCCTGGAGGTTGGAGTCCTATAATTCACCCCTCCACTTT. The variable domain in full, with the rest retrieved from reference TRBV30 and TRBJ1-6, is SQTIHQWPATLVQPVGSPLSLECTVEGTSNPNLYWYRQAAGRGLQLLFYSVGIGQISSEVPQNLSASRPQDRQFILSSKKLLLSDSGFYLCAWRLESYNSPLHFGNGTRLTVT.

The count of this clonotype is one. This may be a read error, as it is one base from a much larger clone. The chain uses TRBV24-1 and TRBJ1-2; D not resolved. The V end was cut by 0 bases, the J end by 7 bases, with 11 bases between. This CDR3 comprises 14 residues. Germline CDR1 reads KGHDR; CDR2 reads SFDVKD. The CDR3 DNA reads TGTGCCACCAGTGATTTGCATACCAGCTCTGGCTACACCTTC. Encoded protein: CATSDLHTSSGYTF.

This clonotype was observed at least ten times. This chain uses TRBV12-3 or TRBV12-4 with TRBJ2-5, with 7 bases identical to TRBD2. The CDR3 loop spans 15 amino acids. V lost 5 bases, J lost 2 bases, and 8 bases stayed unmatched. The CDR3 spells CASSPGASGQETQYF. CDR3 coding DNA: TGTGCCAGCAGTCCCGGGGCTAGCGGTCAAGAGACCCAGTACTTC.

For this clonotype: This could be a read error, since a much larger clone is one nucleotide away. The rearrangement links TRBV5-1 to TRBJ2-7; D possibly corresponds to TRBD1 (5 bases). Germline CDR1 SGHRS, CDR2 YFSETQ. The V end lost 0 bases, the J end lost 4 bases, and 17 bases lay between the germline ends. The CDR3 runs to 16 residues. The CDR3 DNA follows: TGCGCCAGCAGCTTGGCCAGGGATAGCTACCCTTACGAGCAGTACTTC. It translates to CASSLARDSYPYEQYF.